This T cell receptor beta chain was recovered during a study of PD-1 blockade in classical Hodgkin lymphoma. CDR3 length equals 15 residues. The germline CDR1 and CDR2 sequences are KGHSH and LQKENI. V trimming: 3 bases; J trimming: 4 bases; junction bases outside the gene matches: 4. Measured with immunoSEQ multiplex PCR; TCRdb has only the in-frame clones, and not every one. The repertoire holds 40,000 to 45,000 clones, with around 80% as singletons. With no exception, relapse followed autologous stem cell transplantation in all patients, and brentuximab vedotin exposure varied. Specimen: peripheral blood mononuclear cells (PBMCs), collected at baseline. The receptor's source is a human donor with classical Hodgkin lymphoma. V and J are TRBV18 and TRBJ2-7, with 12 bases identical to TRBD1. CDR3 amino acids: CASSPGTGGEYEQYF. The CDR3 coding sequence is TGTGCCAGCTCACCCGGGACAGGGGGCGAATACGAGCAGTACTTC.